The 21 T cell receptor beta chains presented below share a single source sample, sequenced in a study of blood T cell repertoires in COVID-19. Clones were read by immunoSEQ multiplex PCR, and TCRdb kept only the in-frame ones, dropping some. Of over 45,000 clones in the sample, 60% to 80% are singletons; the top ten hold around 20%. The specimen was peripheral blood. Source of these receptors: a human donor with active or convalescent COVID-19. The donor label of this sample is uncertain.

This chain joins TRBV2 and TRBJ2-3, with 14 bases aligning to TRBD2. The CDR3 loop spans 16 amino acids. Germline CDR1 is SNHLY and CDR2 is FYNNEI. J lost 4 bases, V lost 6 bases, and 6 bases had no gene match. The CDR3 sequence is CASRTGGLAGADTQYF. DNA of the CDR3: TGTGCCAGCAGGACGGGGGGACTAGCGGGAGCAGATACGCAGTATTTT.

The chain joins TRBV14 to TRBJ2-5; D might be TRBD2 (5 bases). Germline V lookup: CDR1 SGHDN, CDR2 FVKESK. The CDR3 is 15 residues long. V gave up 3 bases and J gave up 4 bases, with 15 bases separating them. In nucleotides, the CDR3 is TGTGCCAGCAGCCACGGGGAAGCGACTCCAGAGACCCAGTACTTC. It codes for CASSHGEATPETQYF. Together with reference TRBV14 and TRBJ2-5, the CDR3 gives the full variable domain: EAGVTQFPSHSVIEKGQTVTLRCDPISGHDNLYWYRRVMGKEIKFLLHFVKESKQDESGMPNNRFLAERTGGTYSTLKVQPAELEDSGVYFCASSHGEATPETQYFGPGTRLLVL.

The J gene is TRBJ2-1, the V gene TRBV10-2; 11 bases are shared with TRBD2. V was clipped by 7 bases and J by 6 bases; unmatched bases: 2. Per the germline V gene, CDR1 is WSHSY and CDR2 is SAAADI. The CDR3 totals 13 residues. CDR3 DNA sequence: TGCGCCAGCACTACTAGCGGGGGCAATGAGCAGTTCTTC. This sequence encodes CASTTSGGNEQFF.

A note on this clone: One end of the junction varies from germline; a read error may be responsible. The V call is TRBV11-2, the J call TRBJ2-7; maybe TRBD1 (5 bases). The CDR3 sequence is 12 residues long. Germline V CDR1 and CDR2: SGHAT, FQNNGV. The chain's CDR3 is CASSQQGAGNSF. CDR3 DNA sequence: TGTGCCAGCAGCCAACAAGGGGCAGGCAATAGCTTC.

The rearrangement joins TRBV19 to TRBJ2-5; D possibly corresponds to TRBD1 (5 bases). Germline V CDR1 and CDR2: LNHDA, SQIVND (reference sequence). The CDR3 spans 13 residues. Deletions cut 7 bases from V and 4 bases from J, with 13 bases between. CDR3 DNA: TGTGCCAGTAAAGGCAGGGTGGGAGAGACCCAGTACTTC. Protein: CASKGRVGETQYF.

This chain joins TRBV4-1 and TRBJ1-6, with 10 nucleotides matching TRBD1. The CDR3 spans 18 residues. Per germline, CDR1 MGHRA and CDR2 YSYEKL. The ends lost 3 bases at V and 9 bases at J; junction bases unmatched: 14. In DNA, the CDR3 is TGCGCCAGCAGCCAGGACCCTTCCGGGACAGGGGTATTTTCACCCCTCCACTTT. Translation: CASSQDPSGTGVFSPLHF.

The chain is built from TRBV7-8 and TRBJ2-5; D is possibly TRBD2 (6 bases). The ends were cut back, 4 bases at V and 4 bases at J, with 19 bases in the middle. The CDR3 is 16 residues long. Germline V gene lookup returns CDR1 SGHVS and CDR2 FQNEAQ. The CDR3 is CASSSLRLGSSETQYF. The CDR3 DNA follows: TGTGCCAGCAGCTCCCTACGACTAGGATCATCAGAGACCCAGTACTTC.

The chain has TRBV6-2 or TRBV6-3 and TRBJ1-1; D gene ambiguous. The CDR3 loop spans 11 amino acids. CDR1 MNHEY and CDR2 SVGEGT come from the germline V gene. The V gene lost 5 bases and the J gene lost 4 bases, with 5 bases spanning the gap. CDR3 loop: CASSISTEAFF. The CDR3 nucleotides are TGTGCCAGCAGTATTAGCACTGAAGCTTTCTTT.

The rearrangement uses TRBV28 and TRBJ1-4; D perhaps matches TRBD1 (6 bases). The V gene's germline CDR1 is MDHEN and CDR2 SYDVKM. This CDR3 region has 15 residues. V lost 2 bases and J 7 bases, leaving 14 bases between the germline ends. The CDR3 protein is CASSLRKGGVEKLFF. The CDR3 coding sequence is TGTGCCAGCAGTTTAAGGAAAGGGGGTGTTGAAAAACTGTTTTTT.

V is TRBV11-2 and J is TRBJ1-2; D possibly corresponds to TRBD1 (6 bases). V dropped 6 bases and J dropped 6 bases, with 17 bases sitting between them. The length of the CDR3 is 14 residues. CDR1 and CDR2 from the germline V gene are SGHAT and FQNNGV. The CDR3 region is CASRTSGAQDGYTF. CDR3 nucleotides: TGTGCCAGCAGAACGTCAGGGGCGCAAGATGGCTACACCTTC.

The CDR3 sequence is CASSQDIRVEQFF. The CDR3 DNA sequence: TGTGCCAGCAGCCAAGATATCCGGGTTGAGCAGTTCTTC. The chain combines TRBV3-1 (or the pseudogene TRBV3-2) with TRBJ2-1; no clear D. Germline assignment: CDR1 LGHDT and CDR2 YNNKEL (reference sequence). This CDR3 spans 13 amino acids. V dropped 0 bases and J dropped 9 bases, with 9 bases sitting between them.

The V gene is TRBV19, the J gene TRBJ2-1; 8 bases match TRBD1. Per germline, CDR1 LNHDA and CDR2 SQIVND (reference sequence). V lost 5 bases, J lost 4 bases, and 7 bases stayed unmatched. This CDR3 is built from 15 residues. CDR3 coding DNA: TGTGCCAGTAGTGATGGACAGGGCGCTTACAATGAGCAGTTCTTC. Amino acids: CASSDGQGAYNEQFF.

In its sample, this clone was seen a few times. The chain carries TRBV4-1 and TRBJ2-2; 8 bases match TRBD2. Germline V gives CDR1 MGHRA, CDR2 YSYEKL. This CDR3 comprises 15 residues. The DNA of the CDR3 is TGCCCCACCAGCCTGCCCGGGGGGGGGACCGGGGAGCTGTTTTTT. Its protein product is CPTSLPGGGTGELFF.

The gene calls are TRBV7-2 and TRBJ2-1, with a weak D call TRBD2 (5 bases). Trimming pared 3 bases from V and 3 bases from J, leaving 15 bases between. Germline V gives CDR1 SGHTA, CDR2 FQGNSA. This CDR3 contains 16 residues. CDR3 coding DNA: TGTGCCAGCAGCTTGAGTGGGGAGCGGAGCTACAATGAGCAGTTCTTC. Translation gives CASSLSGERSYNEQFF.

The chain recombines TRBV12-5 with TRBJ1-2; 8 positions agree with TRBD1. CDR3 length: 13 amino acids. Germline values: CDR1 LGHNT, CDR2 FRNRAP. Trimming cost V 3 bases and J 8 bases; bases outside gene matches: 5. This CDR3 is CASGFGQGRGYTF. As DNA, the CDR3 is TGTGCTAGTGGTTTTGGACAGGGACGCGGCTACACCTTC.

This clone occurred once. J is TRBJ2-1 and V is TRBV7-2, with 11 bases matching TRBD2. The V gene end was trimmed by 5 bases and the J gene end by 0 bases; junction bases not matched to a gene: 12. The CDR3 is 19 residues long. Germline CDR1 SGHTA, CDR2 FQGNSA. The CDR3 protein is CASSGNSGRAVSSYNEQFF. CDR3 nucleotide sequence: TGTGCCAGCAGCGGCAATAGCGGGAGGGCCGTGAGCTCCTACAATGAGCAGTTCTTC.

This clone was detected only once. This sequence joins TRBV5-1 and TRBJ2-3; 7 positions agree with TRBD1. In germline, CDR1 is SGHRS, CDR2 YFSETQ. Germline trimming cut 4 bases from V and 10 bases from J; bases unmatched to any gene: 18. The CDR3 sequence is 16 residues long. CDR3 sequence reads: CASSNTGTVAVGSQYF. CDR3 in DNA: TGCGCCAGCAGCAATACCGGGACAGTAGCTGTTGGATCGCAGTATTTT.

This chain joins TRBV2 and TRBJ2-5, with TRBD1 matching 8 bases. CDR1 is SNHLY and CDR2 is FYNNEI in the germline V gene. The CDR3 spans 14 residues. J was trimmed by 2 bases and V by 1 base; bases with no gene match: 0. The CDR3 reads CASSEGTGQETQYF. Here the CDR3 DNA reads TGTGCCAGCAGTGAAGGGACAGGGCAAGAGACCCAGTACTTC. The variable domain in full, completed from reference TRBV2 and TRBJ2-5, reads EPEVTQTPSHQVTQMGQEVILRCVPISNHLYFYWYRQILGQKVEFLVSFYNNEISEKSEIFDDQFSVERPDGSNFTLKIRSTKLEDSAMYFCASSEGTGQETQYFGPGTRLLVL.

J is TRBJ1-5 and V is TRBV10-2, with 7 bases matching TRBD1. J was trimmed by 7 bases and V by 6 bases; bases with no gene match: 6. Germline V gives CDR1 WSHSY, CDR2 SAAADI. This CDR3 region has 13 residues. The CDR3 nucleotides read TGCGCCAGCAGCTCCGGACAGGCGCAGCCCCAGCATTTT. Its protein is CASSSGQAQPQHF.

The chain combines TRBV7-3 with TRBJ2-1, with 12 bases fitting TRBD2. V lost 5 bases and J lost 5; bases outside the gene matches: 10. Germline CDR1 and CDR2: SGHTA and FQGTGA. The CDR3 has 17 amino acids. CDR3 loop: CASSLTGRTSGDNEQFF. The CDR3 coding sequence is TGTGCCAGCAGCCTCACAGGCCGGACTAGCGGGGACAATGAGCAGTTCTTC.

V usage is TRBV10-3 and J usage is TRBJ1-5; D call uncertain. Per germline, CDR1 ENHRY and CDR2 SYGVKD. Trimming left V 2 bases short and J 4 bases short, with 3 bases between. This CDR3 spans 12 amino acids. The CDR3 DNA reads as TGTGCCATCAGTGAGACAAATCAGCCCCAGCATTTT. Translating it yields CAISETNQPQHF.